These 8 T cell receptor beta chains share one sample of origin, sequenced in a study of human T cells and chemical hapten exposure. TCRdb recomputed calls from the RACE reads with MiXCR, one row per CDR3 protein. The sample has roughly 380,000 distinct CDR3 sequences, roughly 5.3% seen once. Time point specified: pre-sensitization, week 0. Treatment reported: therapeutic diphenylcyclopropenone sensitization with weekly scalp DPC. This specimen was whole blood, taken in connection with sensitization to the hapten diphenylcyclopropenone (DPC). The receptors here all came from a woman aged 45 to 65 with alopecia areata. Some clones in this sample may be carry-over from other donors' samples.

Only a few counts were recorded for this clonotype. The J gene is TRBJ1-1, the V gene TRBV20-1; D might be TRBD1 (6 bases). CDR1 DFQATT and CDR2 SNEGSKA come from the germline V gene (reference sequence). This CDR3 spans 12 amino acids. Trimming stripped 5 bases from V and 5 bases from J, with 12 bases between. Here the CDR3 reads CSAQRGGTEAFF. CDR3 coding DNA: TGCAGTGCTCAAAGGGGGGGTACTGAAGCTTTCTTT.

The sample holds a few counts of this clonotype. In nucleotides, the CDR3 is TGTGCCAGCAATATACCCAGCTCCTACAATGAGCAGTTCTTC. Residues: CASNIPSSYNEQFF. The chain combines TRBV6-6 with TRBJ2-1; D is unresolved. CDR3 length equals 14 residues. V was pared by 7 bases and J by 0 bases, with 10 bases between. Germline values: CDR1 MNHNY, CDR2 SVGAGI (reference sequence).

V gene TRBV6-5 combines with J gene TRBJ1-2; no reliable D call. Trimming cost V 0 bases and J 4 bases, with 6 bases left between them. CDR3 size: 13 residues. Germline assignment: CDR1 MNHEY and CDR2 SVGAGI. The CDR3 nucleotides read TGTGCCAGCAGTTACTCAAATCTCTATGGCTACACCTTC. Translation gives CASSYSNLYGYTF.

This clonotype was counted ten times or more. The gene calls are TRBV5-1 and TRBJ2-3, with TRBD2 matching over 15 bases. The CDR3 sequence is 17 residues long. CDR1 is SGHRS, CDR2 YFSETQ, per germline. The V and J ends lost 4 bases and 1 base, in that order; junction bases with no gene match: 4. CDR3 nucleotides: TGCGCCAGCAGCCCGGGACTAGCGGGGGGCCGCACAGATACGCAGTATTTT. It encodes CASSPGLAGGRTDTQYF. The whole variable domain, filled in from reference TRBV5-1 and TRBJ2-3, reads KAGVTQTPRYLIKTRGQQVTLSCSPISGHRSVSWYQQTPGQGLQFLFEYFSETQRNKGNFPGRFSGRQFSNSRSEMNVSTLELGDSALYLCASSPGLAGGRTDTQYFGPGTRLTVL.

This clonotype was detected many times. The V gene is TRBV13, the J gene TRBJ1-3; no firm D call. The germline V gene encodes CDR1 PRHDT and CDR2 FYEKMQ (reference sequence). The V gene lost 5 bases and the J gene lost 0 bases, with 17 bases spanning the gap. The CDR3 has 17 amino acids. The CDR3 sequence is CASSPRLGRPSGNTIYF. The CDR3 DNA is TGTGCCAGCAGCCCTAGACTTGGGCGCCCCTCTGGAAACACCATATATTTT.

Here the CDR3 reads CASSSPGQESNQPQHF. The CDR3 region has the DNA TGTGCCAGCAGCTCCCCGGGACAGGAGAGCAATCAGCCCCAGCATTTT. The chain joins TRBV21-1 to TRBJ1-5; the table assigns TRBD1, which was not confirmed against the DNA. TRBV21-1 is a recognized pseudogene. This CDR3 has 16 residues.

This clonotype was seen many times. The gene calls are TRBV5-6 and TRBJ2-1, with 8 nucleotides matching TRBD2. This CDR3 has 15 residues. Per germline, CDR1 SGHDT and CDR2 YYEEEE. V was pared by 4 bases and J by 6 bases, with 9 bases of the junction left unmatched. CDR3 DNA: TGTGCCAGCAGCCTCCGGATAGCGGGGATCAATGAGCAGTTCTTC. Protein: CASSLRIAGINEQFF.

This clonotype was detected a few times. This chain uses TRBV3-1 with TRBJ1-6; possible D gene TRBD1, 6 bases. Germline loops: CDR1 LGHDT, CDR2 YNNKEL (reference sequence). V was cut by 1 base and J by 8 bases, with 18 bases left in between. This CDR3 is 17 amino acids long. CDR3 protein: CASSQVAGAGLDSPLHF. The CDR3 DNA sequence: TGTGCCAGCAGCCAAGTGGCGGGGGCAGGATTGGATTCACCCCTCCACTTT. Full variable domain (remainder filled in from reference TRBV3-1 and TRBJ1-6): DTAVSQTPKYLVTQMGNDKSIKCEQNLGHDTMYWYKQDSKKFLKIMFSYNNKELIINETVPNRFSPKSPDKAHLNLHINSLELGDSAVYFCASSQVAGAGLDSPLHFGNGTRLTVT.